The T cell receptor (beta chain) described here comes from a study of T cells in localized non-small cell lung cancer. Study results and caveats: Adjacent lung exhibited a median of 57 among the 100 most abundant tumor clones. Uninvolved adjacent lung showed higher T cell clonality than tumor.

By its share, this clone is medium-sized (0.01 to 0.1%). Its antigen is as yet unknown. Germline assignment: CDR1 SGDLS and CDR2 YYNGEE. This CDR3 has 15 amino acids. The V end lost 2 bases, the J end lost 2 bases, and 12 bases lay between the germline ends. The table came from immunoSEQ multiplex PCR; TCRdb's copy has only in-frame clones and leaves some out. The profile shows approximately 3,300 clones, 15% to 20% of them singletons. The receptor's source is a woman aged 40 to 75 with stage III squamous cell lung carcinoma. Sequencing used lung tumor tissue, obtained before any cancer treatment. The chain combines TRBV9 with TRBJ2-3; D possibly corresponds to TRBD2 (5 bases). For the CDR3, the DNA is TGTGCCAGCAGCGTTTTACGGGAATCCACAGATACGCAGTATTTT. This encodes CASSVLRESTDTQYF.